The T cell receptor beta chain under discussion was sequenced for a study of blood T cell repertoires in COVID-19 (dated by TCRdb to 2020 to 2022). At the level of the whole study: The collaborator samples originated in the United States, Italy and Spain and spanned the acute and convalescent phases of COVID-19. The prospective study material was composed of cDNA or gDNA derived from T cells, B-cell-depleted T cells, or PBMCs. Subjects who had been exposed to COVID-19, were actively infected with it, or had recovered from it provided the deeply sampled blood TCRbeta repertoires that made up the dataset. The repertoires were released in a freely available public database intended as a resource for research on the immune response to SARS-CoV-2. Samples came from the ongoing ImmuneRACE study (first 160 participants) plus 1,254 subjects from 6 global collaborators. Nearly every sample came with metadata listing a de-identified subject ID, COVID-19 status, age in years and sex. Where HLA class I and class II types were available, the types were taken from metadata supplied by the sample provider, not from assay-based typing.

From its cysteine to its phenylalanine, the CDR3 spans 17 amino acids. Only the CDR3 DNA is retained, 51 bases long and in frame from the first base. Based on the germline V gene, the CDR1 and CDR2 sequences are SGHVS and FQNEAQ. Clipping removes 8 bases from V and 0 bases from J, with 11 as the unmatched junction base count. Enrolling through a virtual design, the prospective study's participants ranged in age from roughly 18 to 95 years and lived across around 25 United States geographic areas. In the prospective study, participants were assigned to cohorts based on the clinical history participants reported in a screening survey and a study questionnaire. Recovered participants in ImmuneRACE Cohort 3 were defined by two consecutive negative NP/OP PCR tests, clearance by a healthcare professional, or resolution of symptoms. In the prospective study, mobile phlebotomists collected whole blood, serum and a nasopharyngeal or oropharyngeal swab from each participant. Prospective study participants could optionally give additional blood draws and questionnaires over a roughly two-month period. Prospective study blood samples were shipped either frozen or at room temperature before DNA extraction.

About this clone itself: Its antigen specificity is not known. Per-base qualities were not stored, and no clone one base away is much larger.

Study-wide conclusions, independent of this receptor: Clinical and demographic metadata were provided uncurated, with the amount varying by source and participant.

TCRbeta CDR3 regions were amplified from genomic DNA using the immunoSEQ Assay, a bias-controlled multiplex PCR. From the authors' description of their analysis: Nucleated cell counts per sample were estimated from amplification of reference gene primers within the assay. To quantify the absolute abundance of each unique TCRbeta CDR3 rearrangement, sequence reads were collapsed and filtered. Productive Simpson clonality was computed per sample as the square root of Simpson's diversity index over productive rearrangements. TCRdb took this table from immuneACCESS and kept in-frame rearrangements with V and J called. Such tables lack part of the clones; where checked against another copy, unresolved V genes explain under half of the gap, and the rest is unexplained. That table furnishes V, J and clone size, whereas the DNA furnished D and trimming. A total of under 200,000 clones appear in this sample, 83% of them only once. The ten largest clones add up to 4% to 4.5% of the sample.

The sample consisted of PBMCs or T cells enriched from blood (not recorded which). The clonotype was recovered from a woman aged 50 to 60 who had recovered from COVID-19. The rearrangement combines TRBV7-8 with TRBJ2-3, with 10 middle bases fitting TRBD2. The nucleotide sequence is given as TGTGCCAGCGCGGGTCTAAGCGGGAGGGTTAGCACAGATACGCAGTATTTT. This is translated as CASAGLSGRVSTDTQYF. With the rest looked up from the reference TRBV7-8 and TRBJ2-3 genes rather than sequenced, the full variable domain is GAGVSQSPRYKVAKRGQDVALRCDPISGHVSLFWYQQALGQGPEFLTYFQNEAQLDKSGLPSDRFFAERPEGSVSTLKIQRTQQEDSAVYLCASAGLSGRVSTDTQYFGPGTRLTVL.